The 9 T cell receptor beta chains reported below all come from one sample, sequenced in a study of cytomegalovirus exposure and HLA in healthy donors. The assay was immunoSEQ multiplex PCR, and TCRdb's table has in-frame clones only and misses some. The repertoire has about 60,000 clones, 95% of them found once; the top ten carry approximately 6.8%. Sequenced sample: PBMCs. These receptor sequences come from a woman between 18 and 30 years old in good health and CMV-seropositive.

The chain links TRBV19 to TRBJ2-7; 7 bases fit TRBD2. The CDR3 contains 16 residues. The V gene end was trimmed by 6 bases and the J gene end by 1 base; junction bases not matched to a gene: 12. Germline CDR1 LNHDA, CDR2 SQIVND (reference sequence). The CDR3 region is CASSNKLAGASYEQYF. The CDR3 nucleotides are TGTGCCAGTAGCAATAAATTGGCGGGAGCGTCCTACGAGCAGTACTTC. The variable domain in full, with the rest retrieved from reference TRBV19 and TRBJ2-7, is DGGITQSPKYLFRKEGQNVTLSCEQNLNHDAMYWYRQDPGQGLRLIYYSQIVNDFQKGDIAEGYSVSREKKESFPLTVTSAQKNPTAFYLCASSNKLAGASYEQYFGPGTRLTVT.

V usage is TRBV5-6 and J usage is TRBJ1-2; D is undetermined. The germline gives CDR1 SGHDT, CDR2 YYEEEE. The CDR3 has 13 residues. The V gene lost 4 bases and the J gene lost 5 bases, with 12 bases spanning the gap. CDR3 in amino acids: CASSPQSSYGYTF. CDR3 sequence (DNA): TGTGCCAGCAGCCCACAGAGTTCTTATGGCTACACCTTC.

CDR3 nucleotide sequence: TGTGCCAGCAGTGAAGGGGACAGGGCCTACAATGAGCAGTTCTTC. Its protein is CASSEGDRAYNEQFF. V is TRBV2 and J is TRBJ2-1, with 9 bases lining up with TRBD1. The V and J ends lost 1 base and 2 bases, in that order; junction bases with no gene match: 0. Per the germline V gene, CDR1 is SNHLY and CDR2 is FYNNEI. The CDR3 extends over 15 amino acids.

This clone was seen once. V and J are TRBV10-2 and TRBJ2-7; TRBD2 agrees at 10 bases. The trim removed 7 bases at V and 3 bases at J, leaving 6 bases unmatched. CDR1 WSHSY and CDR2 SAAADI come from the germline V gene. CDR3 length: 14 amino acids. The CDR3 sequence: CASTLAGADYEQYF. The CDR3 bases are TGCGCCAGCACCCTAGCGGGAGCAGACTACGAGCAGTACTTC.

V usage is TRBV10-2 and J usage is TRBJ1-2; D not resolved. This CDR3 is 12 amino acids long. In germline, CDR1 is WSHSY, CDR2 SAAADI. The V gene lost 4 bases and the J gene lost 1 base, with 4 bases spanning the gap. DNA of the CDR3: TGCGCCAGCAGTGTCTATAACTATGGCTACACCTTC. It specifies CASSVYNYGYTF.

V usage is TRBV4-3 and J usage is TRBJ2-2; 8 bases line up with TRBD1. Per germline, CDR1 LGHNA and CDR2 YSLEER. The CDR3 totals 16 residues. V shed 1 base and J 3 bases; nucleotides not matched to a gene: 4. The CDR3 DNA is TGCGCCAGCAGCCAAGGACAGGGGTGGTACACCGGGGAGCTGTTTTTT. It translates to CASSQGQGWYTGELFF.

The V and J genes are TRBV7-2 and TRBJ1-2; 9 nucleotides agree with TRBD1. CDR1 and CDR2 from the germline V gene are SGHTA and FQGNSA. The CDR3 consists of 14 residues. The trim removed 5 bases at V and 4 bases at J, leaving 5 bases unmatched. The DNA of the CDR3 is TGTGCCAGCAGCCCTACAGGGGGCACCTATGGCTACACCTTC. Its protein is CASSPTGGTYGYTF.

This CDR3 reads CASSLAPVRGLNQPQHF. Here the CDR3 DNA reads TGTGCCAGCAGCTTAGCCCCAGTCAGGGGGTTAAATCAGCCCCAGCATTTT. This chain uses TRBV7-8 with TRBJ1-5, with TRBD1 matching over 7 bases. This CDR3 contains 17 residues. V was pared by 0 bases and J by 4 bases, with 9 bases of the junction left unmatched. Germline V lookup: CDR1 SGHVS, CDR2 FQNEAQ. Using reference TRBV7-8 and TRBJ1-5 for the parts outside the CDR3, the full variable domain is GAGVSQSPRYKVAKRGQDVALRCDPISGHVSLFWYQQALGQGPEFLTYFQNEAQLDKSGLPSDRFFAERPEGSVSTLKIQRTQQEDSAVYLCASSLAPVRGLNQPQHFGDGTRLSIL.

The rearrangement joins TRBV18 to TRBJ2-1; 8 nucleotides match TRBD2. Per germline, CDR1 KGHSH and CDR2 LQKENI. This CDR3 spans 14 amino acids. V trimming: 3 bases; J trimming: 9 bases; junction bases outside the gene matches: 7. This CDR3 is CASSPSGGFSEQFF. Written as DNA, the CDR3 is TGTGCCAGCTCACCTTCGGGAGGGTTTAGTGAGCAGTTCTTC.